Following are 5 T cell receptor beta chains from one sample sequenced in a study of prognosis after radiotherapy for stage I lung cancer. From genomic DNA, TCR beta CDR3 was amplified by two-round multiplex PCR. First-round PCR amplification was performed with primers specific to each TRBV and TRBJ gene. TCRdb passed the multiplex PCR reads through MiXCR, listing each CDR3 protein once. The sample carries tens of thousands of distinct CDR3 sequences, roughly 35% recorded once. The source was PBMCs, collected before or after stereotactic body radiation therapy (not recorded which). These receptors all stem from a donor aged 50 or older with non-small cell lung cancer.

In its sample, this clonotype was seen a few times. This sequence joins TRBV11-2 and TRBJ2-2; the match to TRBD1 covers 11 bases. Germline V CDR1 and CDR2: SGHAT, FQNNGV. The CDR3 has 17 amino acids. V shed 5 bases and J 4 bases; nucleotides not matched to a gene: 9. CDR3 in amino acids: CASSPTRDRGVTGELFF. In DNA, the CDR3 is TGTGCCAGCAGCCCCACGAGGGACAGGGGGGTCACCGGGGAGCTGTTTTTT.

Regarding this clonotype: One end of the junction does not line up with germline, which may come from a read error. CDR3 bases: TGTGCCAGCAGTTACCTAACCAAGACAAATTCACCTCTCCACTTT. Its protein product is CASSYLTKTNSPLHF. The chain links TRBV6-5 to TRBJ1-6; unclear D gene. This CDR3 is 15 amino acids long. Germline V gives CDR1 MNHEY, CDR2 SVGAGI.

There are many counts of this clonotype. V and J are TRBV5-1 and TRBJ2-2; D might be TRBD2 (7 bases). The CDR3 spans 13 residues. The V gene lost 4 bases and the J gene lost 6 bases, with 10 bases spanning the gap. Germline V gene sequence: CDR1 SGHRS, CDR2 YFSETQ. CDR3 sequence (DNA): TGCGCCAGCAGCGGGGAGGGGGCCGGGGAGCTGTTTTTT. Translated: CASSGEGAGELFF.

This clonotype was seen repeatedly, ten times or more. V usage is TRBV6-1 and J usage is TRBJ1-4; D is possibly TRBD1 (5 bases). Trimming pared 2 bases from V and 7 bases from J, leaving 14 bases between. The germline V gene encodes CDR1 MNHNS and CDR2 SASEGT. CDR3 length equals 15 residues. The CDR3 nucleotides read TGTGCCAGCAGTGAATCAGGACACTCTGCTGAAAAACTGTTTTTT. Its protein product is CASSESGHSAEKLFF.

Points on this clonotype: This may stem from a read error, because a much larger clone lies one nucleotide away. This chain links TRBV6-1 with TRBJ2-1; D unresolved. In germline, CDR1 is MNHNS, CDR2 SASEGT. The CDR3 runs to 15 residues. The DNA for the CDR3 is TGTGCCAGCAGTCCCCCGGGCGGAACCTACGATGAGCAGTTCTTC. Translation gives CASSPPGGTYDEQFF.